This section outlines one T cell receptor (beta chain) sequence together with its context. This specimen belongs to a study of blood T cell repertoires in COVID-19. The wider study: From the United States, Italy and Spain came samples of acute and convalescent COVID-19.

There are 15 residues in the CDR3. CDR1 is MGHRA, CDR2 YSYEKL, per germline. V was pared by 1 base and J by 4 bases, with 2 bases of the junction left unmatched. Original analysis: Nucleated cell number was recorded as an estimate derived from reference gene primer amplification. Data came from immunoSEQ multiplex PCR; TCRdb stores just in-frame clones and leaves some out. V, J and clone size are taken as reported in that table, and D and trimming were inferred from the DNA itself. The sample consists of under 250,000 clones, more than 75% of them appearing once. Seattle's cohort entered during active infection and was followed longitudinally.

The chain recombines TRBV4-1 with TRBJ2-4, with 9 nucleotides matching TRBD1. The sample was peripheral blood. This TCR was recovered from a woman aged 70-85 years with COVID-19, enrolled during active disease. CDR3 DNA: TGCGCCAGCAGCCAAGCCGGGACAGGGAAAAACATTCAGTACTTC. Translated, it gives CASSQAGTGKNIQYF.